These 14 T cell receptor beta chains were sequenced from one sample in a study of OX40 agonist ivuxolimab in advanced cancers. Method: immunoSEQ multiplex PCR; TCRdb's copy keeps in-frame clones and lacks some. The data hold tens of thousands of clones, with around 80% observed a single time. Here the sequenced sample was CD4+ or CD8+ T cells sorted from blood, taken in a trial of the OX40 agonist ivuxolimab. The receptors stem from an adult with an advanced solid tumor such as melanoma, head and neck, liver or kidney cancer.

V gene TRBV7-2 combines with J gene TRBJ2-5; perhaps TRBD2 as D (6 bases). CDR3 length: 14 amino acids. CDR1 is SGHTA and CDR2 is FQGNSA in the germline V gene. Between the trimmed V and J ends, which lost 5 bases and 2 bases, there was a span of 12 bases. In DNA, the CDR3 is TGTGCCAGCAGCCGTCGGCGGGGTCAAGAGACCCAGTACTTC. Its translation is CASSRRRGQETQYF.

This clone came up a few times. The chain is built from TRBV4-3 and TRBJ1-5, with D perhaps TRBD1 (5 bases). V lost 0 bases and J lost 3, with 9 bases in between. Germline CDR1 and CDR2: LGHNA and YSLEER. The CDR3 has 15 amino acids. The CDR3 loop is CASSQERDFNQPQHF. CDR3 in DNA: TGCGCCAGCAGCCAAGAAAGGGACTTCAATCAGCCCCAGCATTTT.

The rearrangement uses TRBV5-1 and TRBJ2-1; D may correspond to TRBD1 or TRBD2 (5 bases each). The CDR3 loop spans 14 amino acids. V lost 5 bases, J lost 12 bases, and 21 bases lay in between. Per the germline V gene, CDR1 is SGHRS and CDR2 is YFSETQ. The CDR3 region has the DNA TGCGCCAGCAGTTCCGGGACCGAAGGTCTAGGGCAGTTCTTC. Translating gives CASSSGTEGLGQFF.

The chain has TRBV7-6 and TRBJ2-2; D is possibly TRBD2 (5 bases). Germline assignment: CDR1 SGHVS and CDR2 FNYEAQ. Trimming removed 5 bases from V and 6 bases from J, with 13 bases in between. This CDR3 has 14 amino acids. The CDR3 here is CASSAPSEAGELFF. The DNA for the CDR3 is TGTGCCAGCAGCGCCCCTTCGGAGGCCGGGGAGCTGTTTTTT.

This clone was counted a few times. V is TRBV19 and J is TRBJ1-2, with unresolved D. The CDR3 is 15 amino acids. The V gene's germline CDR1 is LNHDA and CDR2 SQIVND (reference sequence). Between the trimmed V and J ends, which lost 3 bases and 3 bases, there was a span of 14 bases. In DNA, the CDR3 is TGTGCCAGTAGTATTACGTCGCGCATGGACTATGGCTACACCTTC. It encodes CASSITSRMDYGYTF.

This sequence joins TRBV28 and TRBJ1-2, with 10 positions matching TRBD1. Per the germline V gene, CDR1 is MDHEN and CDR2 is SYDVKM. Germline trimming cut 5 bases from V and 7 bases from J; bases unmatched to any gene: 10. The length of the CDR3 is 15 residues. The CDR3 coding sequence is TGTGCCAGCAGTCACCATGGACAGGGGGATAGTGGCTACACCTTC. This sequence encodes CASSHHGQGDSGYTF.

The V call is TRBV11-2, the J call TRBJ2-7; D gene unclear. Germline CDR1 reads SGHAT; CDR2 reads FQNNGV. The CDR3 sequence is 13 residues long. Trimming took off 8 bases at V and 5 bases at J, with 16 bases between the two ends. Here the CDR3 DNA reads TGTGCCAGCGCATCCGGATCGGCCGACGAGCAGTACTTC. Translation gives CASASGSADEQYF.

The genes are TRBV5-6 and TRBJ2-5; TRBD2 agrees at 8 bases. In germline, CDR1 is SGHDT, CDR2 YYEEEE. V was clipped by 2 bases and J by 4 bases; unmatched bases: 10. This CDR3 is 16 amino acids long. The CDR3 nucleotides read TGTGCCAGCAGCTTCAACCCAGCGGGAGTGGGAGAGACCCAGTACTTC. Translating gives CASSFNPAGVGETQYF.

This chain connects TRBV27 to TRBJ2-5; 9 positions match TRBD1. The V gene's germline CDR1 is MNHEY and CDR2 SMNVEV (reference sequence). The V and J ends lost 6 bases and 1 base, in that order; junction bases with no gene match: 9. This CDR3 comprises 16 residues. The chain's CDR3 is CASSSPGTGTQETQYF. CDR3 nucleotides: TGTGCCAGCAGCTCCCCCGGGACAGGGACCCAAGAGACCCAGTACTTC.

V is TRBV6-1 and J is TRBJ1-1, with D possibly matching TRBD1 (5 bases). Germline CDR1 reads MNHNS; CDR2 reads SASEGT. The CDR3 spans 14 residues. V lost 6 bases to trimming and J lost 5 bases, with 16 bases between them. CDR3 region: CASRSLGRGTEAFF. The CDR3 DNA is TGTGCCAGCAGATCATTGGGGCGCGGGACTGAAGCTTTCTTT.

This clone appeared a single time. The conserved phenylalanine or tryptophan is not found at the CDR3 terminus, so this likely reflects a read error. The rearrangement joins TRBV20-1 to TRBJ1-1, with D possibly TRBD1 on 5 matching bases. CDR3 size: 11 residues. V shed 6 bases and J shed 5 bases, with 10 bases lying between them. The germline gives CDR1 DFQATT, CDR2 SNEGSKA (reference sequence). CDR3 sequence: CSAYTGTEAFL. CDR3 sequence (DNA): TGCAGTGCATATACAGGAACTGAAGCTTTCCTT.

The rearrangement joins TRBV19 to TRBJ2-7; 7 positions match TRBD2. The trim removed 3 bases at V and 6 bases at J, leaving 5 bases unmatched. Germline V CDR1 and CDR2: LNHDA, SQIVND (reference sequence). The CDR3 runs to 13 residues. DNA of the CDR3: TGTGCCAGTAGTATCAGCGGGATCCGCGAGCAGTACTTC. As protein: CASSISGIREQYF.

J is TRBJ2-2 and V is TRBV5-4, with TRBD1 as a possible D gene (5 bases). Germline V gene sequence: CDR1 SGHNT, CDR2 YYREEE (reference sequence). The ends were cut back, 0 bases at V and 4 bases at J, with 7 bases in the middle. This CDR3 has 14 residues. In DNA form, the CDR3 reads TGTGCCAGCAGCTTGGCAGGGATCACCGGGGAGCTGTTTTTT. Its translation is CASSLAGITGELFF.

V is TRBV27 and J is TRBJ1-1; no clear D gene. The CDR3 extends over 13 amino acids. Trimming cost V 2 bases and J 4 bases, with 8 bases left between them. Germline lookup yields CDR1 MNHEY and CDR2 SMNVEV (reference sequence). The CDR3 spells CASSLMAGTEAFF. As DNA, the CDR3 is TGTGCCAGCAGTTTAATGGCGGGCACTGAAGCTTTCTTT.